This entry lists 23 T cell receptor beta chains sequenced from one sample in a study of blood T cell repertoires in COVID-19 (dated by TCRdb to about 2020). Libraries came from the immunoSEQ multiplex PCR assay. What TCRdb holds here is the immuneACCESS table cut down to in-frame rearrangements. Part of the clones is not present; checked against another copy, under half of the missing clones reflect an unresolved V gene, and the others are unexplained. For this sample there are roughly 140,000 clones; 88% appear just once. The ten largest clones capture 2.3% of the sample. The source material was peripheral blood. The receptors here all came from a human donor in a cohort sampled during active COVID-19.

J is TRBJ2-2 and V is TRBV30; TRBD1 matches 10 bases. This CDR3 has 15 amino acids. V shed 8 bases and J 5 bases; nucleotides not matched to a gene: 11. The V gene's germline CDR1 is GTSNPN and CDR2 SVGIG (reference sequence). CDR3 DNA sequence: TGTGCCGGGCCGCCACGACAGGGGGCGACCGGGGAGCTGTTTTTT. It yields the protein CAGPPRQGATGELFF.

This clone was seen only a few times. CDR3 sequence (DNA): TGTGCCAGCAGCTCACAGGGATCCTACGAGCAGTACTTC. Protein: CASSSQGSYEQYF. V usage is TRBV5-6 and J usage is TRBJ2-7; weak D call: TRBD1 (6 bases). Trimming removed 3 bases from V and 1 base from J, with 8 bases in between. Looked up from germline, CDR1 is SGHDT and CDR2 is YYEEEE. This CDR3 is 13 amino acids long.

The CDR3 DNA sequence: TGTGCCAGCAGCCCTGGCGGGGGGTCCTGGGGTACGCAGTATTTT. Translated, it gives CASSPGGGSWGTQYF. This chain connects TRBV7-6 to TRBJ2-3; 8 bases are a match to TRBD2. V gave up 5 bases and J gave up 8 bases; unmatched junction bases: 12. The CDR3 sequence is 15 residues long. Germline loops: CDR1 SGHVS, CDR2 FNYEAQ.

The chain recombines TRBV4-3 with TRBJ1-4; 9 bases are a match to TRBD1. This CDR3 contains 17 residues. The ends lost 3 bases at V and 4 bases at J; junction bases unmatched: 9. CDR1 is LGHNA, CDR2 YSLEER, per germline. The CDR3 DNA follows: TGCGCCAGCAGCCAGTCGGACAGGGGCGTTGGTAATGAAAAACTGTTTTTT. This encodes CASSQSDRGVGNEKLFF.

This clone appeared once. This chain uses TRBV7-8 with TRBJ2-2; D possibly corresponds to TRBD1 (5 bases). The CDR3 length is 13 residues. The V and J ends lost 0 bases and 7 bases respectively, with 6 bases between them. Germline V CDR1 and CDR2: SGHVS, FQNEAQ. DNA for the CDR3: TGTGCCAGCAGCTTAGCCGGACACGGGGAGCTGTTTTTT. Protein: CASSLAGHGELFF.

This clone was seen only a few times. The CDR3 loop reads CASSPTTGLAGAGELFF. The CDR3 coding sequence is TGTGCCAGCTCACCAACCACGGGACTAGCGGGTGCCGGGGAGCTGTTTTTT. This chain links TRBV18 with TRBJ2-2; 12 positions match TRBD2. The CDR3 length is 17 residues. V lost 2 bases and J lost 6; bases outside the gene matches: 7. Germline lookup yields CDR1 KGHSH and CDR2 LQKENI.

The chain uses TRBV4-2 and TRBJ1-6; tentatively, D is TRBD1 (5 bases). CDR1 is LGHNA, CDR2 YNFKEQ, per germline. There are 14 residues in the CDR3. Trimming left V 1 base short and J 12 bases short, with 13 bases between. CDR3 DNA: TGTGCCAGCAGCCAAGGGGGCAGGGTACAACCCCTCCACTTT. It specifies CASSQGGRVQPLHF.

This chain connects TRBV15 to TRBJ2-5; 7 nucleotides align to TRBD1. CDR3 length equals 17 residues. J was trimmed by 1 base and V by 0 bases; bases with no gene match: 8. Germline CDR1 LNHNV, CDR2 YYDKDF (reference sequence). As DNA, the CDR3 is TGTGCCACCAGCAGAGAGCCTAAGAGGGGGCTCCAAGAGACCCAGTACTTC. Residues: CATSREPKRGLQETQYF.

The CDR3 here is CASSARQGVNSPLHF. The CDR3 DNA follows: TGTGCCAGCAGCGCCCGACAGGGGGTAAATTCACCCCTCCACTTT. The V and J genes are TRBV7-8 and TRBJ1-6, with TRBD1 matching 9 bases. CDR1 and CDR2 (germline): SGHVS, FQNEAQ. The length of the CDR3 is 15 residues. The junction had 6 bases not matched to a gene; V was cut back by 5 bases and J by 7 bases. Looking up the rest from reference TRBV7-8 and TRBJ1-6 gives the full variable domain: GAGVSQSPRYKVAKRGQDVALRCDPISGHVSLFWYQQALGQGPEFLTYFQNEAQLDKSGLPSDRFFAERPEGSVSTLKIQRTQQEDSAVYLCASSARQGVNSPLHFGNGTRLTVT.

The gene calls are TRBV5-6 and TRBJ2-5; 8 bases align to TRBD2. Germline CDR1 SGHDT, CDR2 YYEEEE. V was clipped by 0 bases and J by 5 bases; unmatched bases: 12. The CDR3 has 17 amino acids. CDR3 protein: CASSLVSGGGTKETQYF. For the CDR3, the DNA is TGTGCCAGCAGCTTGGTCTCCGGGGGGGGTACCAAGGAGACCCAGTACTTC. The full variable domain, its missing parts supplied by reference TRBV5-6 and TRBJ2-5, is DAGVTQSPTHLIKTRGQQVTLRCSPKSGHDTVSWYQQALGQGPQFIFQYYEEEERQRGNFPDRFSGHQFPNYSSELNVNALLLGDSALYLCASSLVSGGGTKETQYFGPGTRLLVL.

This clone was recorded only once. This CDR3 is CASSTGPGTDTQYF. CDR3 nucleotides: TGTGCCAGCTCTACAGGGCCTGGCACAGATACGCAGTATTTT. This chain uses TRBV18 with TRBJ2-3; TRBD1 might be the D (6 bases). V lost 6 bases and J lost 1, with 11 bases in between. CDR3 length: 14 residues. Germline CDR1 reads KGHSH; CDR2 reads LQKENI.

The chain is built from TRBV3-1 (or the pseudogene TRBV3-2) and TRBJ2-5, with D possibly being TRBD2 (6 bases). Germline V lookup: CDR1 LGHDT, CDR2 YNNKEL (reference sequence). Trimming shortened V by 0 bases and J by 3 bases, and 23 bases separated the two germline ends. The CDR3 has 19 residues. This chain's CDR3 is CASSQEKKPGVWEKETQYF. The CDR3, as DNA: TGTGCCAGCAGCCAAGAAAAAAAACCGGGGGTTTGGGAAAAAGAGACCCAGTACTTC.

The chain couples TRBV4-2 to TRBJ2-1; 13 positions agree with TRBD2. The CDR3 has 17 residues. CDR1 LGHNA and CDR2 YNFKEQ come from the germline V gene. After removal of 1 base from V and 5 bases from J, the junction contained 5 bases not matched to a gene. The CDR3 DNA reads TGTGCCAGCAGCCAAGGGACTAGCGGGGGCTTCAACAATGAGCAGTTCTTC. The encoded protein is CASSQGTSGGFNNEQFF.

V usage is TRBV5-5 and J usage is TRBJ1-6; D might be TRBD1 (6 bases). The germline V gene encodes CDR1 SGHKS and CDR2 YYEKEE (reference sequence). The CDR3 totals 14 residues. V was clipped by 4 bases and J by 8 bases, with 13 bases between them. The CDR3 region is CASSQRDTDSPLHF. The CDR3 nucleotides are TGTGCCAGCAGCCAGCGGGACACCGATTCACCCCTCCACTTT. The whole variable domain, filled in from reference TRBV5-5 and TRBJ1-6, reads DAGVTQSPTHLIKTRGQQVTLRCSPISGHKSVSWYQQVLGQGPQFIFQYYEKEERGRGNFPDRFSARQFPNYSSELNVNALLLGDSALYLCASSQRDTDSPLHFGNGTRLTVT.

The chain links TRBV7-8 to TRBJ2-1; D is possibly TRBD1 (5 bases). Trimming cost V 1 base and J 3 bases, with 10 bases left between them. Germline lookup yields CDR1 SGHVS and CDR2 FQNEAQ. The CDR3 has 15 residues. The CDR3 region is CASSLGFDSYNEQFF. In DNA form, the CDR3 reads TGTGCCAGCAGCTTAGGCTTCGACAGCTACAATGAGCAGTTCTTC.

Here the CDR3 reads CASSFRPGTGAEETQYF. Written as DNA, the CDR3 is TGTGCCAGCAGCTTTAGGCCAGGGACAGGGGCTGAAGAGACCCAGTACTTC. The V gene is TRBV7-2, the J gene TRBJ2-5, with 10 positions matching TRBD1. The ends lost 3 bases at V and 3 bases at J; junction bases unmatched: 10. Germline-derived CDR1 and CDR2 are SGHTA and FQGNSA. CDR3 length: 17 amino acids.

The J gene is TRBJ2-3, the V gene TRBV4-1; the match to TRBD2 covers 12 bases. CDR1 and CDR2 (germline): MGHRA, YSYEKL. The CDR3 sequence is 16 residues long. Trimming removed 3 bases from V and 2 bases from J; junction bases left unmatched: 3. The CDR3 DNA reads TGCGCCAGCAGCCACCGACTAGCGGGAGACACAGATACGCAGTATTTT. It encodes CASSHRLAGDTDTQYF.

This clone appeared a few times. The chain has TRBV7-2 and TRBJ2-2; 11 nucleotides line up with TRBD2. This CDR3 contains 16 residues. From germline, CDR1 is SGHTA and CDR2 FQGNSA. The V segment lost 5 bases and the J segment 3 bases; nucleotides outside the gene matches: 5. The CDR3 reads CASSKTSGRYTGELFF. CDR3 nucleotides: TGTGCCAGCAGCAAAACTAGCGGGAGATACACCGGGGAGCTGTTTTTT. Based on the CDR3 plus reference TRBV7-2 and TRBJ2-2, the full variable domain is GAGVSQSPSNKVTEKGKDVELRCDPISGHTALYWYRQSLGQGLEFLIYFQGNSAPDKSGLPSDRFSAERTGGSVSTLTIQRTQQEDSAVYLCASSKTSGRYTGELFFGEGSRLTVL.

V and J are TRBV7-2 and TRBJ2-7, with 9 nucleotides matching TRBD2. The V gene's germline CDR1 is SGHTA and CDR2 FQGNSA. The CDR3 covers 15 residues. The trim removed 5 bases at V and 5 bases at J, leaving 10 bases unmatched. CDR3 DNA sequence: TGTGCCAGCAGCCGGGAGGCGGGAGGGGCGGACGAGCAGTACTTC. Protein sequence: CASSREAGGADEQYF.

The CDR3 region is CASSEYGRDEQYF. The DNA of the CDR3 is TGTGCCAGCAGTGAATATGGGAGGGACGAGCAGTACTTC. This rearrangement joins TRBV25-1 to TRBJ2-7, with 7 bases matching TRBD2. Trimming removed 0 bases from V and 5 bases from J; junction bases left unmatched: 1. Germline-derived CDR1 and CDR2 are MGHDK and SYGVNS. This CDR3 has 13 residues.

The chain uses TRBV7-2 and TRBJ2-7; weak D call: TRBD1 (5 bases). CDR3 size: 15 residues. V was clipped by 5 bases and J by 2 bases, with 16 bases between them. Germline values: CDR1 SGHTA, CDR2 FQGNSA. DNA for the CDR3: TGTGCCAGCAGCCCCAGACGAACAGGCACCTACGAGCAGTACTTC. Protein sequence: CASSPRRTGTYEQYF.

The chain combines TRBV6-2 or TRBV6-3 with TRBJ1-1; maybe TRBD1 (6 bases). Looked up from germline, CDR1 is MNHEY and CDR2 is SVGEGT. The CDR3 totals 16 residues. The V end was cut by 0 bases, the J end by 3 bases, with 14 bases between. This CDR3 is CASSYSMNRVDTEAFF. In nucleotides, the CDR3 is TGTGCCAGCAGTTACTCGATGAACAGGGTGGACACTGAAGCTTTCTTT.

In nucleotides, the CDR3 is TGTGCCAGCAGCCCGCAGACAGGGGTCGGGTATGGCTACACCTTC. This codes for CASSPQTGVGYGYTF. The rearrangement links TRBV7-6 to TRBJ1-2, with 8 bases lining up with TRBD1. Germline CDR1 reads SGHVS; CDR2 reads FNYEAQ. The CDR3 consists of 15 residues. V shed 5 bases and J 5 bases; nucleotides not matched to a gene: 10.